Detailed here is one T cell receptor (beta chain). Its antigen remains unknown. This record comes from a study of T cell repertoires in cytomegalovirus infection. TCRdb re-called the reads with MiXCR, one entry per CDR3 protein. The top ten hold roughly 13% of the sample, which has approximately 910,000 distinct CDR3 sequences, roughly 31% seen once. Trimming removed 0 bases at V and 2 bases at J, with 15 bases between. The CDR3 consists of 16 residues. Germline lookup yields CDR1 DFQATT and CDR2 SNEGSKA (reference sequence). The specimen was cultured CD8+ T cells from PBMCs, collected from culture after CMV antigen stimulation. The receptor comes from a human donor in good health (CMV status not recorded). Some clones in this sample may be carry-over from other donors' samples. The rearrangement links TRBV20-1 to TRBJ2-3; perhaps D is TRBD1 or TRBD2 (5 bases each). CDR3 sequence reads: CSARDQNGGITDTQYF. DNA for the CDR3: TGCAGTGCTAGAGATCAGAATGGGGGAATCACAGATACGCAGTATTTT.